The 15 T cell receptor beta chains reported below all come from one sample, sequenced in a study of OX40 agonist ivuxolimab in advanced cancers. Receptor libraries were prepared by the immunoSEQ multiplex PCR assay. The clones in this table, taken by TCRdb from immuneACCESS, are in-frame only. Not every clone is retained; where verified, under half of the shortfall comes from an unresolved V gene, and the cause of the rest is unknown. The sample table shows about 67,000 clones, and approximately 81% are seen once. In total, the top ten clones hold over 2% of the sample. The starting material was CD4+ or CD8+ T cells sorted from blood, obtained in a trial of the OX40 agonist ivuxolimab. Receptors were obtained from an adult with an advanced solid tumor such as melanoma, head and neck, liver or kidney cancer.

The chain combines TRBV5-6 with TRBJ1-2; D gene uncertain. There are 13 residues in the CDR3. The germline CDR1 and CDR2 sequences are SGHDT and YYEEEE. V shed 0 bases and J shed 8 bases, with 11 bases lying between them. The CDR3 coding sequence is TGTGCCAGCAGCTTGGGGGGTAGGGCAGGCTACACCTTC. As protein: CASSLGGRAGYTF. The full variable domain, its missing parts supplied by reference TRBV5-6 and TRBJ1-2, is DAGVTQSPTHLIKTRGQQVTLRCSPKSGHDTVSWYQQALGQGPQFIFQYYEEEERQRGNFPDRFSGHQFPNYSSELNVNALLLGDSALYLCASSLGGRAGYTFGSGTRLTVV.

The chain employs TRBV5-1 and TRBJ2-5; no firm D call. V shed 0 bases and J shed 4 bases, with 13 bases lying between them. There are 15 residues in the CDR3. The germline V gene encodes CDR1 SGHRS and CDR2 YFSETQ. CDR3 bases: TGCGCCAGCAGCTTGGGGCCGAACCCCTTAGAGACCCAGTACTTC. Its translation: CASSLGPNPLETQYF.

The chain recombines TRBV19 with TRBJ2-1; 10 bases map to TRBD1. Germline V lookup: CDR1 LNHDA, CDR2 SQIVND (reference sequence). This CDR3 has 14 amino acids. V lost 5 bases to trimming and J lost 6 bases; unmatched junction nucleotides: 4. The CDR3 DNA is TGTGCCAGTAGTGGGGACAGGGGCGGCAATGAGCAGTTCTTC. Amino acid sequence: CASSGDRGGNEQFF. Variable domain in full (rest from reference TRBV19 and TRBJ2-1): DGGITQSPKYLFRKEGQNVTLSCEQNLNHDAMYWYRQDPGQGLRLIYYSQIVNDFQKGDIAEGYSVSREKKESFPLTVTSAQKNPTAFYLCASSGDRGGNEQFFGPGTRLTVL.

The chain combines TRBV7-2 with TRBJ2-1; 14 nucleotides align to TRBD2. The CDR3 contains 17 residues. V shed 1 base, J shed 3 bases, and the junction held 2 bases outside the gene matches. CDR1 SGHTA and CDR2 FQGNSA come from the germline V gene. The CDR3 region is CASSLVGTSGGYNEQFF. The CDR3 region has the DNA TGTGCCAGCAGCTTAGTGGGGACTAGCGGGGGCTACAATGAGCAGTTCTTC.

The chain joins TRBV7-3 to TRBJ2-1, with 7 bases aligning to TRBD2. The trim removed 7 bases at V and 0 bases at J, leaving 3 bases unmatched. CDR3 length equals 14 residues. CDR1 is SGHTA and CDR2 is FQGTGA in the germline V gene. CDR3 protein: CASKAGASYNEQFF. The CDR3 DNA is TGTGCCAGCAAGGCGGGAGCCTCCTACAATGAGCAGTTCTTC.

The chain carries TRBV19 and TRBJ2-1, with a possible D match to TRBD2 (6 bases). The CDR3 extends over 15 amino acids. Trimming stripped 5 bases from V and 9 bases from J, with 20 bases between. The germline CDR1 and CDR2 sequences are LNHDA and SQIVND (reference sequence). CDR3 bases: TGTGCCAGTAGTTTAACCCGCCTCGGGAGCGGTGAGCAGTTCTTC. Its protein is CASSLTRLGSGEQFF.

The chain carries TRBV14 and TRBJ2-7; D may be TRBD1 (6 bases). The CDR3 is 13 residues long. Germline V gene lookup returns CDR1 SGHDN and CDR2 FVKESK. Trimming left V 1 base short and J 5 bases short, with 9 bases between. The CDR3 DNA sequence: TGTGCCAGCAGCCAAGGACAGGCGGACGAGCAGTACTTC. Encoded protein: CASSQGQADEQYF.

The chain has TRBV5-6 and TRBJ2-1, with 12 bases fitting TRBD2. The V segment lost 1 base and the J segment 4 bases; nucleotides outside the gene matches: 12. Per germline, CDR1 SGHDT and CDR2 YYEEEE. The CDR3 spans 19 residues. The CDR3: CASSLLASGRAGLYNEQFF. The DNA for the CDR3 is TGTGCCAGCAGCTTGTTGGCTAGCGGGAGGGCCGGGTTATACAATGAGCAGTTCTTC.

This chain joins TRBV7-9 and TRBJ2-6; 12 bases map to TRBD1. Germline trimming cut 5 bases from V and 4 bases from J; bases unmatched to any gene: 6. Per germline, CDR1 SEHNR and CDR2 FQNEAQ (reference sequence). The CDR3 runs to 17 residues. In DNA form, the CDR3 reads TGTGCCAGCAGCGGGGGACAGGGGGCGGCAGGGGCCAACGTCCTGACTTTC. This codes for CASSGGQGAAGANVLTF.

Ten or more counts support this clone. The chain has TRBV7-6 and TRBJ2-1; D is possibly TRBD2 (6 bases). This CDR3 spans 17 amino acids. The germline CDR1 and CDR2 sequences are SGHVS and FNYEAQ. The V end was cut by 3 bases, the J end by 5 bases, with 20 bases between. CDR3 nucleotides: TGTGCCAGCAGCTTTGACCCTCGGGGGACCCGCAACAATGAGCAGTTCTTC. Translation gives CASSFDPRGTRNNEQFF. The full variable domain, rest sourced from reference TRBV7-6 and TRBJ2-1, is GAGVSQSPRYKVTKRGQDVALRCDPISGHVSLYWYRQALGQGPEFLTYFNYEAQQDKSGLPNDRFSAERPEGSISTLTIQRTEQRDSAMYRCASSFDPRGTRNNEQFFGPGTRLTVL.

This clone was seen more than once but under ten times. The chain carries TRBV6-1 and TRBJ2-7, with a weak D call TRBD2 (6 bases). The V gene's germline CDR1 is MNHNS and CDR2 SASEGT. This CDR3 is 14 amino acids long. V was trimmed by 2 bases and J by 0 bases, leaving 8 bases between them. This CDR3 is CASSERRDSYEQYF. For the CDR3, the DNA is TGTGCCAGCAGTGAACGGCGGGACTCCTACGAGCAGTACTTC.

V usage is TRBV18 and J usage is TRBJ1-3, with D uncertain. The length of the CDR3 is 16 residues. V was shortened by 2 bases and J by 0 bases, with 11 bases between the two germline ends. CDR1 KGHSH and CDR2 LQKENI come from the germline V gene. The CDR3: CASSPRAGSSGNTIYF. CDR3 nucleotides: TGTGCCAGCTCACCAAGGGCGGGATCCTCTGGAAACACCATATATTTT.

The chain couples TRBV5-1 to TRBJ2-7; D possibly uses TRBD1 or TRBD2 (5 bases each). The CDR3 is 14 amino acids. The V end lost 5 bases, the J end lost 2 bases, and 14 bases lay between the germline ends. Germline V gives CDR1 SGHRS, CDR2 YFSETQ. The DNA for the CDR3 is TGCGCCAGCAGTCGGGACCCCCGTGCCTACGAGCAGTACTTC. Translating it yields CASSRDPRAYEQYF.

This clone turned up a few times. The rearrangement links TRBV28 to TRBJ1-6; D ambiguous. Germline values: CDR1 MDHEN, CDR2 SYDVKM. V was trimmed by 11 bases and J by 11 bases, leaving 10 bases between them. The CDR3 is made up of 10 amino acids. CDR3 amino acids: CAGGDPPLHF. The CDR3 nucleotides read TGTGCCGGCGGGGATCCACCCCTCCACTTT.

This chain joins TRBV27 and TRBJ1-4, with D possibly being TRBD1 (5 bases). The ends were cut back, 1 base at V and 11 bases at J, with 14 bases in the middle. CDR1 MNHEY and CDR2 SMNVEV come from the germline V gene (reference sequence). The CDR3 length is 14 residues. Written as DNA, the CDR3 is TGTGCCAGCAGTTTATGGGACCCCGAGGGTAAACTGTTTTTT. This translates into CASSLWDPEGKLFF.